These 24 T cell receptor beta chains were all obtained from the same sample, sequenced in a study of shared clonotypes between healthy human individuals. Method: immunoSEQ multiplex PCR; TCRdb's copy keeps in-frame clones and lacks some. This sample has a few million clones, with approximately 94% found just once. Sequenced input: naive CD4+ T cells sorted from blood. Subset denoted: CD45RA+ positively selected. The receptor source for this set is a man between 18 and 29 years old in good health.

The chain is built from TRBV19 and TRBJ2-5; D remains unclear. CDR1 is LNHDA and CDR2 is SQIVND in the germline V gene (reference sequence). Deletions cut 2 bases from V and 5 bases from J, with 12 bases between. The CDR3 loop spans 14 amino acids. The CDR3 bases are TGTGCCAGTAGTATATCACGGCCTGCGGAGACCCAGTACTTC. It codes for CASSISRPAETQYF. Full variable domain (outside the CDR3, taken from reference TRBV19 and TRBJ2-5): DGGITQSPKYLFRKEGQNVTLSCEQNLNHDAMYWYRQDPGQGLRLIYYSQIVNDFQKGDIAEGYSVSREKKESFPLTVTSAQKNPTAFYLCASSISRPAETQYFGPGTRLLVL.

V is TRBV19 and J is TRBJ2-7, with D perhaps given as TRBD1 or TRBD2 (5 bases each). V was clipped by 0 bases and J by 7 bases, with 13 bases between them. From germline, CDR1 is LNHDA and CDR2 SQIVND (reference sequence). This CDR3 is 14 amino acids long. CDR3 region: CASSIEAGSWEQYF. The CDR3 coding sequence is TGTGCCAGTAGTATAGAGGCAGGGAGCTGGGAGCAGTACTTC.

For this clone: Additional DNA sequences in this sample encode the identical CDR3. The V gene is TRBV5-1, the J gene TRBJ2-7; TRBD1 aligns across 10 bases. CDR3 length: 14 residues. Germline assignment: CDR1 SGHRS and CDR2 YFSETQ. The ends lost 4 bases at V and 2 bases at J; junction bases unmatched: 3. The chain's CDR3 is CASSTGQGAYEQYF. The CDR3 nucleotides are TGCGCCAGCAGCACCGGACAGGGGGCCTACGAGCAGTACTTC.

With regard to this clone: Other DNA sequences of this sample code for an identical CDR3. The chain combines TRBV11-2 with TRBJ2-1; D is ambiguous. The CDR3 is made up of 11 amino acids. V was clipped by 1 base and J by 10 bases, with 5 bases between them. Germline V gives CDR1 SGHAT, CDR2 FQNNGV. CDR3 sequence: CASSLGYEQFF. CDR3 DNA sequence: TGTGCCAGCAGCTTAGGATACGAGCAGTTCTTC.

A remark on this clone: Compared with germline, one end of the junction differs, possibly owing to a read error. The chain couples TRBV6-1 to TRBJ2-4, with TRBD1 matching 9 bases. The germline V gene encodes CDR1 MNHNS and CDR2 SASEGT. This CDR3 is built from 14 residues. The CDR3, as DNA: TGTGCCAGCAGTGATGGGACAGGGATCCGGCTGGGGGACTTC. Protein sequence: CASSDGTGIRLGDF.

This clone came up once. The chain is built from TRBV11-2 and TRBJ2-7; D gene ambiguous. The CDR3 sequence is 11 residues long. The V gene lost 1 base and the J gene lost 6 bases, with 4 bases spanning the gap. The germline V gene encodes CDR1 SGHAT and CDR2 FQNNGV. The CDR3 region has the DNA TGTGCCAGCAGCTTAGCCCGCGAGCAGTACTTC. It encodes CASSLAREQYF.

With respect to this clone: Within the sample, other DNA sequences also encode this same CDR3. The chain uses TRBV9 and TRBJ1-4, with D uncertain. With 0 bases removed from V and 4 bases from J, the gap between germline ends came to 7 bases. This CDR3 contains 14 residues. In germline, CDR1 is SGDLS, CDR2 YYNGEE. The CDR3 region has the DNA TGTGCCAGCAGCGTAGGCCAGCTTAATGAAAAACTGTTTTTT. It translates to CASSVGQLNEKLFF.

The V gene is TRBV30, the J gene TRBJ2-7, with 10 bases identical to TRBD1. CDR1 and CDR2 (germline): GTSNPN, SVGIG (reference sequence). The CDR3 has 14 amino acids. The J segment lost 2 bases and the V segment lost 3 bases, leaving 4 bases of the junction unmatched. CDR3 nucleotide sequence: TGTGCCTGGAGGACAGGGGGCAATCCCTACGAGCAGTACTTC. Protein sequence: CAWRTGGNPYEQYF. The full variable domain, its missing parts supplied by reference TRBV30 and TRBJ2-7, is SQTIHQWPATLVQPVGSPLSLECTVEGTSNPNLYWYRQAAGRGLQLLFYSVGIGQISSEVPQNLSASRPQDRQFILSSKKLLLSDSGFYLCAWRTGGNPYEQYFGPGTRLTVT.

J is TRBJ2-7 and V is TRBV6-5; 8 bases are a match to TRBD2. Germline V gives CDR1 MNHEY, CDR2 SVGAGI. This CDR3 is built from 15 residues. V shed 6 bases, J shed 5 bases, and the junction held 12 bases outside the gene matches. The CDR3 DNA reads as TGTGCCAGCAGCCCACTCGGGAGGGGAGTAAACGAGCAGTACTTC. It translates to CASSPLGRGVNEQYF.

The V and J genes are TRBV5-1 and TRBJ2-1; maybe TRBD1 (5 bases). This CDR3 region has 13 residues. The germline V gene encodes CDR1 SGHRS and CDR2 YFSETQ. Trimming took off 5 bases at V and 1 base at J, with 7 bases between the two ends. CDR3 protein: CASRQESYNEQFF. CDR3 nucleotide sequence: TGCGCCAGCAGACAGGAATCCTACAATGAGCAGTTCTTC.

A single count supports this clone. The chain has TRBV18 and TRBJ1-1; 8 positions agree with TRBD1. CDR1 is KGHSH, CDR2 LQKENI, per germline. Losses at the gene ends were 2 bases for V and 1 base for J; bases not matched to a gene: 3. The CDR3 totals 15 residues. CDR3 sequence reads: CASSPMDRANTEAFF. In DNA form, the CDR3 reads TGTGCCAGCTCACCAATGGACAGGGCGAACACTGAAGCTTTCTTT.

The V gene is TRBV10-2, the J gene TRBJ1-5, with 7 nucleotides matching TRBD1. Germline V gene sequence: CDR1 WSHSY, CDR2 SAAADI. V was clipped by 2 bases and J by 8 bases; unmatched bases: 9. This CDR3 has 15 residues. The CDR3, as DNA: TGCGCCAGCAGTGAGGGGGCAGGGGGAAATAAGCCCCAGCATTTT. Translation gives CASSEGAGGNKPQHF.

Points on this clone: Other DNA sequences from this sample encode an identical CDR3 as well. CDR3 nucleotides: TGTGCCATATCCGGGACAGGGAACACTGAAGCTTTCTTT. This gives the protein CAISGTGNTEAFF. The V and J genes are TRBV10-3 and TRBJ1-1, with 8 bases identical to TRBD1. The CDR3 consists of 13 residues. V lost 9 bases and J lost 1; bases outside the gene matches: 4. Germline V gene lookup returns CDR1 ENHRY and CDR2 SYGVKD.

The genes are TRBV11-3 and TRBJ2-1, with 14 bases matching TRBD2. With V trimmed by 5 bases and J by 7 bases, 1 base remained unmatched. CDR1 and CDR2 (germline): SGHNT, YENEEA. This CDR3 comprises 14 residues. CDR3 in amino acids: CASSGTSGSNEQFF. The DNA for the CDR3 is TGTGCCAGCAGCGGGACTAGCGGGAGTAATGAGCAGTTCTTC. Based on the CDR3 plus reference TRBV11-3 and TRBJ2-1, the full variable domain is EAGVVQSPRYKIIEKKQPVAFWCNPISGHNTLYWYLQNLGQGPELLIRYENEEAVDDSQLPKDRFSAERLKGVDSTLKIQPAELGDSAVYLCASSGTSGSNEQFFGPGTRLTVL.

The chain uses TRBV29-1 and TRBJ2-2; D is possibly TRBD2 (5 bases). Trimming left V 3 bases short and J 5 bases short, with 10 bases between. The CDR3 loop spans 13 amino acids. Germline V gene data show CDR1 as SQVTM and CDR2 as ANQGSEA. The CDR3 spells CSVDPGWTGELFF. In nucleotides, the CDR3 is TGCAGCGTTGATCCGGGGTGGACCGGGGAGCTGTTTTTT.

The chain uses TRBV9 and TRBJ2-1; 8 bases agree with TRBD1. The ends lost 0 bases at V and 4 bases at J; junction bases unmatched: 9. This CDR3 has 17 amino acids. Germline CDR1 is SGDLS and CDR2 is YYNGEE. CDR3: CASSVASRDRLYNEQFF. The DNA of the CDR3 is TGTGCCAGCAGCGTAGCTTCGAGGGACAGGCTATACAATGAGCAGTTCTTC.

The chain carries TRBV18 and TRBJ2-3; TRBD1 might be the D (6 bases). This CDR3 spans 14 amino acids. Germline V lookup: CDR1 KGHSH, CDR2 LQKENI. V lost 6 bases, J lost 3 bases, and 13 bases lay in between. CDR3 amino acids: CASSYRDGTDTQYF. DNA for the CDR3: TGTGCCAGCTCGTACAGGGATGGTACAGATACGCAGTATTTT.

The chain is built from TRBV2 and TRBJ1-4, with D possibly matching TRBD1 (6 bases). The germline V and J ends were trimmed by 5 bases and 2 bases, with 24 bases remaining between them. The V gene's germline CDR1 is SNHLY and CDR2 FYNNEI. The CDR3 spans 19 residues. The CDR3: CASSSQGPRWRGTNEKLFF. Written as DNA, the CDR3 is TGTGCCAGCAGTTCTCAGGGGCCCCGGTGGCGGGGGACTAATGAAAAACTGTTTTTT.

This clone was picked up one time. The chain uses TRBV5-1 and TRBJ1-1, with a possible D match to TRBD1 (5 bases). V lost 3 bases, J lost 1 base, and 22 bases lay in between. The CDR3 spans 18 residues. Germline V CDR1 and CDR2: SGHRS, YFSETQ. The CDR3 DNA reads TGCGCCAGCAGCTCCGCCGGGGAGGGGACGGGTGGGAACACTGAAGCTTTCTTT. It encodes CASSSAGEGTGGNTEAFF.

This chain links TRBV29-1 with TRBJ2-7, with 8 bases aligning to TRBD1. Germline V gene data show CDR1 as SQVTM and CDR2 as ANQGSEA. After removal of 2 bases from V and 2 bases from J, the junction contained 5 bases not matched to a gene. This CDR3 has 14 amino acids. CDR3 bases: TGCAGCGTTGAATTGGGACAGGAACCCTACGAGCAGTACTTC. Translating gives CSVELGQEPYEQYF.

CDR3 sequence: CASSPISGDTGELFF. The DNA for the CDR3 is TGTGCCAGCAGTCCTATTAGCGGAGACACCGGGGAGCTGTTTTTT. The rearrangement links TRBV6-5 to TRBJ2-2, with a possible D match to TRBD2 (6 bases). Germline CDR1 and CDR2: MNHEY and SVGAGI. This CDR3 has 15 residues. Trimming pared 5 bases from V and 3 bases from J, leaving 13 bases between.

The chain couples TRBV30 to TRBJ1-1; the D is unclear. Germline-derived CDR1 and CDR2 are GTSNPN and SVGIG (reference sequence). V lost 8 bases and J 11 bases, leaving 18 bases between the germline ends. The CDR3 covers 11 residues. The CDR3 coding sequence is TGTGCCGTTGGGGAACTATACGAGGCTTTCTTT. Translation: CAVGELYEAFF.

There are a few counts of this clone. The rearrangement uses TRBV10-3 and TRBJ2-1; weak D call: TRBD2 (5 bases). The CDR3 has 13 residues. Per the germline V gene, CDR1 is ENHRY and CDR2 is SYGVKD. V lost 2 bases and J lost 8, with 10 bases in between. The CDR3 loop reads CAISEDGDHEQFF. CDR3 DNA: TGTGCCATCAGTGAGGACGGGGATCATGAGCAGTTCTTC.

The chain has TRBV19 and TRBJ2-7, with D maybe TRBD1 (6 bases). In germline, CDR1 is LNHDA, CDR2 SQIVND (reference sequence). V lost 6 bases, J lost 0 bases, and 15 bases lay in between. This CDR3 region has 15 residues. The CDR3 loop reads CASRSSGTNSYEQYF. CDR3 nucleotide sequence: TGTGCCAGTAGATCGTCCGGGACAAACTCCTACGAGCAGTACTTC.